Below, 14 T cell receptor beta chains from the same sample are listed, as sequenced in a study of blood T cell repertoires in COVID-19. Libraries were prepared by immunoSEQ multiplex PCR; TCRdb keeps only in-frame clonotypes and omits some of them. This table holds hundreds of thousands of clones, 70% to 90% found once. The material sequenced was peripheral blood. The receptors here all came from a man aged 18 to 29 with active or convalescent COVID-19.

The chain has TRBV7-2 and TRBJ1-1; tentatively, D is TRBD1 (5 bases). V was cut by 1 base and J by 0 bases, with 9 bases left in between. From germline, CDR1 is SGHTA and CDR2 FQGNSA. This CDR3 has 15 amino acids. CDR3: CASSLVGHLNTEAFF. CDR3 bases: TGTGCCAGCAGCTTAGTCGGACACTTGAACACTGAAGCTTTCTTT.

This rearrangement joins TRBV11-3 to TRBJ2-7, with no clear D. Germline CDR1 and CDR2: SGHNT and YENEEA. CDR3 length equals 14 residues. Trimming removed 0 bases at V and 2 bases at J, with 8 bases between. This CDR3 is CASSLEPGPYEQYF. The CDR3 DNA follows: TGTGCCAGCAGCTTAGAACCGGGTCCCTACGAGCAGTACTTC.

This sequence joins TRBV27 and TRBJ2-3, with D unclear. The CDR3 contains 13 residues. Germline assignment: CDR1 MNHEY and CDR2 SMNVEV (reference sequence). Trimming took off 11 bases at V and 0 bases at J, with 12 bases between the two ends. The CDR3 reads CACLEASTDTQYF. CDR3 sequence (DNA): TGTGCCTGCCTCGAGGCAAGCACAGATACGCAGTATTTT.

This clone was counted a few times. The chain employs TRBV4-3 and TRBJ2-5; D call uncertain. The CDR3 is 15 residues long. CDR1 is LGHNA, CDR2 YSLEER, per germline. V was trimmed by 0 bases and J by 2 bases, leaving 10 bases between them. Here the CDR3 reads CASSQDLQKQETQYF. Here the CDR3 DNA reads TGCGCCAGCAGCCAAGATCTACAGAAACAAGAGACCCAGTACTTC.

V and J are TRBV9 and TRBJ1-3; possibly TRBD1 for D (6 bases). The CDR3 runs to 14 residues. The germline V gene has CDR1 SGDLS and CDR2 YYNGEE. The V gene lost 2 bases and the J gene lost 4 bases, with 10 bases spanning the gap. In DNA form, the CDR3 reads TGTGCCAGCAGCGTCAGCCAGGGGGGAAACACCATATATTTT. Translating it yields CASSVSQGGNTIYF.

The V gene is TRBV4-1, the J gene TRBJ1-2, with a weak D call TRBD1 (5 bases). Germline V gene sequence: CDR1 MGHRA, CDR2 YSYEKL. The CDR3 covers 15 residues. V dropped 0 bases and J dropped 5 bases, with 13 bases sitting between them. CDR3 amino acids: CASSQEGPVSYGYTF. The DNA for the CDR3 is TGCGCCAGCAGCCAAGAGGGGCCAGTATCATATGGCTACACCTTC.

The chain combines TRBV6-2 or TRBV6-3 with TRBJ2-7; TRBD1 is a possible D gene (5 bases). The CDR3 runs 13 residues. CDR1 is MNHEY, CDR2 SVGEGT, per germline. Trimming cost V 3 bases and J 0 bases, with 6 bases left between them. The CDR3 DNA reads TGTGCCAGCAGTTATCAGGGCTCCTACGAGCAGTACTTC. The encoded protein is CASSYQGSYEQYF.

This sequence joins TRBV5-1 and TRBJ1-5; D is unresolved. The germline V gene encodes CDR1 SGHRS and CDR2 YFSETQ. Trimming left V 0 bases short and J 1 base short, with 5 bases between. This CDR3 is built from 14 residues. The CDR3 protein is CASSLAGSNQPQHF. For the CDR3, the DNA is TGCGCCAGCAGCTTGGCTGGCAGCAATCAGCCCCAGCATTTT.

The J gene is TRBJ1-3, the V gene TRBV19; D ambiguous. V was trimmed by 6 bases and J by 2 bases, leaving 17 bases between them. The CDR3 covers 16 residues. Germline CDR1 LNHDA, CDR2 SQIVND (reference sequence). The CDR3, as DNA: TGTGCCAGTAGGACCGGGCGAGAGGGAGCTGGAAACACCATATATTTT. Amino acids: CASRTGREGAGNTIYF.

The gene calls are TRBV2 and TRBJ1-2; the D is unclear. This CDR3 contains 15 residues. Germline V gives CDR1 SNHLY, CDR2 FYNNEI. Trimming took 3 bases from V and 0 from J, leaving 11 bases between them. CDR3 sequence reads: CASSDPTFANYGYTF. In DNA, the CDR3 is TGTGCCAGCAGTGACCCGACATTCGCTAACTATGGCTACACCTTC.

The genes are TRBV19 and TRBJ2-1, with 11 bases fitting TRBD1. V shed 5 bases, J shed 9 bases, and the junction held 6 bases outside the gene matches. CDR1 and CDR2 from the germline V gene are LNHDA and SQIVND (reference sequence). The CDR3 consists of 14 residues. The CDR3 region has the DNA TGTGCCAGTAGTGGCGGACAGGGGGCCGGTGAGCAGTTCTTC. Protein: CASSGGQGAGEQFF.

The rearrangement links TRBV7-9 to TRBJ2-3; TRBD1 might be the D (5 bases). Germline V lookup: CDR1 SEHNR, CDR2 FQNEAQ (reference sequence). The CDR3 covers 15 residues. V lost 4 bases and J 0 bases, leaving 11 bases between the germline ends. The CDR3: CASSSLTASTDTQYF. The CDR3 DNA follows: TGTGCCAGCAGCTCCCTGACAGCGAGCACAGATACGCAGTATTTT.

The gene calls are TRBV5-6 and TRBJ1-4; D uncertain. V lost 4 bases and J lost 5, with 9 bases in between. Germline V gene lookup returns CDR1 SGHDT and CDR2 YYEEEE. This CDR3 is built from 13 residues. CDR3 loop: CASSPGVNEKLFF. The CDR3 DNA reads as TGTGCCAGCAGCCCCGGGGTCAATGAAAAACTGTTTTTT.

The gene calls are TRBV6-2 or TRBV6-3 and TRBJ1-1; perhaps TRBD1 as D (6 bases). There are 13 residues in the CDR3. Trimming left V 6 bases short and J 11 bases short, with 19 bases between. CDR1 and CDR2 from the germline V gene are MNHEY and SVGEGT. Written as DNA, the CDR3 is TGTGCCAGCAGCCTCGGTCTCGGGGGGCGGGCTTTCTTT. Amino acids: CASSLGLGGRAFF.